This TCR beta chain was found in a study of T cell responses to AZD1222 COVID-19 vaccine. Broader study findings: Epitopes outside B.1.351 and B.1.1.7 mutated regions reportedly drew nearly half of spike TCRs. After two AZD1222 doses, spike-specific TCR breadth and depth rose versus day 0.

Remarks on this clone: Its antigen is still unknown.

Clones were sequenced by immunoSEQ multiplex PCR, and TCRdb holds only the in-frame ones, with some missing. The sample shows 40,000 to 50,000 clones, 88% of them seen only once. The CDR3 is made up of 18 amino acids. The clonotype originates from an adult who received the AZD1222 COVID-19 vaccine. V is TRBV21-1 and J is TRBJ2-4; TRBD1, the table's D call, was not compared with the DNA. TRBV21-1 is classified as a pseudogene. The sequences come from peripheral blood, collected 28 days after the second AZD1222 dose. In DNA, the CDR3 is TGTGCCAGCAGCGAGCGGACAGTTTTTGCTCTAGCCAAAAACATTCAGTACTTC. It yields the protein CASSERTVFALAKNIQYF.